A single T cell receptor beta chain is shown here with its context. Its antigen remains unidentified. ViraFEST used viral peptide pools to expand antigen-specific CD4+ T cells before sequencing. Scientists isolated CD4+ T cells after a roughly 9-day culture period ended. Previously uninfected by SARS-CoV-2, the vaccine recipients also showed negative nucleocapsid antibodies. V shed 1 base, J shed 6 bases, and the junction held 11 bases outside the gene matches. This CDR3 is built from 17 residues. Germline CDR1 is LGHDT and CDR2 is YNNKEL (reference sequence). The record originates from a study of vaccination effects on CD4 cells after COVID-19. Whole-study results and caveats: Vaccine-induced clones in healthy vaccinees cross-reacted with common cold coronaviruses in only 1 of 255 cases.

Measured with immunoSEQ multiplex PCR; TCRdb has only the in-frame clones, and not every one. The data contain 73,000 or so clones, 78% of them seen just once; the ten biggest clones take up 10% to 13%. This clonotype was sampled from a human donor who received a COVID-19 vaccine. The input for sequencing was CD4+ T cells from PBMCs cultured with SARS-CoV-2 spike peptides, taken before COVID-19 vaccination. The gene calls are TRBV3-1 (or the pseudogene TRBV3-2) and TRBJ2-3; 9 bases agree with TRBD2. The CDR3 coding sequence is TGTGCCAGCAGCCAAGCCCCGGCGGGGGGGGGAGTGGATACGCAGTATTTT. Translated, it gives CASSQAPAGGGVDTQYF.